These T cell receptor beta chains were read from a single sample in a study of PD-1 blockade in classical Hodgkin lymphoma. Profiled with immunoSEQ multiplex PCR; TCRdb holds only in-frame clones, not every one. The sample lists thousands of clones, 71% occurring once. The sample was CD8+ T cells from blood, taken at baseline. The source of these receptors is a human donor with classical Hodgkin lymphoma. The CDR3 runs from the conserved cysteine through the conserved F or W. Each record gives: D gene, V gene, J gene, clone size, CDR3 DNA, CDR3 protein. D genes are given only for firm matches. Clone size is not always given. Where it is, it says once, few, many or a class for expanded clones.

D gene: .
V gene: TRBV5-6
J gene: TRBJ1-2
clone size: .
CDR3 DNA: TGTGCCAGCAGCTTGGTTTTGCGACTGGCCGACGGCTACACCTTC
CDR3 protein: CASSLVLRLADGYTF

D gene: .
V gene: TRBV11-2
J gene: TRBJ2-5
clone size: once
CDR3 DNA: TGTGCCAGCAGCTCCGGTTTTTTCTATCGCGGGACATCCCAAGAGACCCAGTACTTC
CDR3 protein: CASSSGFFYRGTSQETQYF

D gene: .
V gene: TRBV29-1
J gene: TRBJ2-7
clone size: .
CDR3 DNA: TGCAGCGTTGAGGTCGGGGGGCTCTACGAGCAGTACTTC
CDR3 protein: CSVEVGGLYEQYF

D gene: TRBD1
V gene: TRBV7-2
J gene: TRBJ2-1
clone size: .
CDR3 DNA: TGTGCCAGCAGCCCAGGGGGCAATGAGCAGTTCTTC
CDR3 protein: CASSPGGNEQFF

D gene: .
V gene: TRBV7-8
J gene: TRBJ2-7
clone size: .
CDR3 DNA: TGTGCCAGCAGCGTGACTAGTTCCTACGAGCAGTACTTC
CDR3 protein: CASSVTSSYEQYF

D gene: .
V gene: TRBV7-9
J gene: TRBJ1-1
clone size: .
CDR3 DNA: TGTGCCAGCAGCATCGGGGAGTCGGGGTACACTGAAGCTTTCTTT
CDR3 protein: CASSIGESGYTEAFF

D gene: .
V gene: TRBV11-2
J gene: TRBJ1-5
clone size: .
CDR3 DNA: TGTGCCAGCAGCTTAGCAGGTTTCAATCAGCCCCAGCATTTT
CDR3 protein: CASSLAGFNQPQHF

D gene: .
V gene: TRBV9
J gene: TRBJ1-3
clone size: .
CDR3 DNA: TGTGCCAGCAACGCAGGCTCTGGAAACACCATATATTTT
CDR3 protein: CASNAGSGNTIYF

D gene: .
V gene: TRBV19
J gene: TRBJ1-5
clone size: few
CDR3 DNA: TGTGCCACAGGATGGACTAGCAATCAGCCCCAGCATTTT
CDR3 protein: CATGWTSNQPQHF

D gene: .
V gene: TRBV7-9
J gene: TRBJ1-5
clone size: large
CDR3 DNA: TGTGCCAGCAGGGACACAGGGTTCAATCAGCCCCAGCATTTT
CDR3 protein: CASRDTGFNQPQHF

D gene: .
V gene: TRBV15
J gene: TRBJ2-1
clone size: .
CDR3 DNA: TGTGCCACCAGCAGAGTTTGGGGTGATTCCTACAATGAGCAGTTCTTC
CDR3 protein: CATSRVWGDSYNEQFF

D gene: .
V gene: TRBV11-2
J gene: TRBJ1-4
clone size: .
CDR3 DNA: TGTGCCAGCCGGGGTATGGGGTTCGGCGAAAAACTGTTTTTT
CDR3 protein: CASRGMGFGEKLFF